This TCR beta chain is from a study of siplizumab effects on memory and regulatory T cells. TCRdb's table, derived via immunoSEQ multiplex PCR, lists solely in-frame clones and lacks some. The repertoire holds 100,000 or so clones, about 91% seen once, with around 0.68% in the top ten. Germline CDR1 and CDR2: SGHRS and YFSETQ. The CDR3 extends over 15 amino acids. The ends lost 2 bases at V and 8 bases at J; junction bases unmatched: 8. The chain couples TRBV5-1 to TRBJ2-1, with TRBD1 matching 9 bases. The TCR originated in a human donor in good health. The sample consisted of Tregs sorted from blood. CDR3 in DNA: TGCGCCAGCAGCTTTCAGGGGACAGGGAGGGATGAGCAGTTCTTC. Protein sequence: CASSFQGTGRDEQFF.